The clone carrying this T cell receptor (beta chain) was found a few times. The antigen remains unidentified. The CDR3 is made up of 18 amino acids. The V and J ends lost 0 bases and 7 bases, in that order; junction bases with no gene match: 16. Germline loops: CDR1 GTSNPN, CDR2 SVGIG (reference sequence). The data derive from a study of cytomegalovirus exposure and HLA in healthy donors. Findings of the study overall: The classifier was said to identify cytomegalovirus status with high specificity and sensitivity. The authors excluded some V segments, including TRBV6-2 and TRBV6-3, as indistinguishable. In a later analysis, a genetic analysis reported fewer productive-TCR N-insertions in an Asian-associated ancestry cluster than the cohort average.

The primer mix had 60 Vbeta and 13 Jbeta primers. Per the authors' pipeline: A later analysis counted about 80 million unique TCR beta chains, around 10 million shared. Sequenced by immunoSEQ multiplex PCR; TCRdb stores in-frame clones only, minus some. V and J calls and clone size come straight from that table; D and trimming were deduced from the DNA. This table has more than 150,000 clones, more than 70% appearing once. This TCR was recovered from a boy aged 10-17 years in good health and CMV-seronegative. The sample comprised PBMCs. This sequence joins TRBV30 and TRBJ1-5; 9 nucleotides agree with TRBD1. The CDR3 is CAWSVRQLGQGNPQPQHF. The CDR3 DNA is TGTGCCTGGAGTGTACGTCAGTTGGGACAGGGAAACCCCCAGCCCCAGCATTTT.